Listed below are T cell receptor beta chains from one sample, sequenced in a study of PD-1 blockade in classical Hodgkin lymphoma. Profiled with immunoSEQ multiplex PCR; TCRdb holds only in-frame clones, not every one. Counted here are about 11,000 clones, almost 85% occurring once; the ten biggest clones make up roughly 6%. Material: peripheral blood mononuclear cells (PBMCs), obtained before the second cycle of nivolumab. These receptors all come from a human donor with classical Hodgkin lymphoma. Both conserved end residues are part of each CDR3. The D gene is left open where the match is weak. Expanded clones get a size class; other rows say once, few or many, or leave the size out.

size | length | J | V | D | DNA | CDR3
few | 14 | TRBJ1-2 | TRBV2 | TRBD1 | TGTGCCAGCAGGGGGGCCGACAGGGCTGGCGGCTACACCTTC | CASRGADRAGGYTF
. | 16 | TRBJ2-2 | TRBV7-3 | . | TGTGCCAGCAGCCCCGAGTGGGGGGCGAGCACCGGGGAGCTGTTTTTT | CASSPEWGASTGELFF
. | 14 | TRBJ2-5 | TRBV5-1 | . | TGCGCCAGCAGCTTGGGAGCAGGGGTGGAGACCCAGTACTTC | CASSLGAGVETQYF
few | 12 | TRBJ2-5 | TRBV2 | . | TGTGCCAGCAGGGAGGGGAGGGAGACCCAGTACTTC | CASREGRETQYF
. | 19 | TRBJ2-3 | TRBV4-3 | TRBD2 | TGCGCCAGCAGCCACCCTGGGCTAGCGGGGGGCACCGGAACAGATACGCAGTATTTT | CASSHPGLAGGTGTDTQYF
few | 14 | TRBJ1-4 | TRBV28 | . | TGTGCCAGCAGTTCCGAACAACAGGGTGAAAAACTGTTTTTT | CASSSEQQGEKLFF
. | 12 | TRBJ1-1 | TRBV5-1 | . | TGCGCCAGCAGGGGGAGTCATACTGAAGCTTTCTTT | CASRGSHTEAFF
. | 14 | TRBJ2-2 | TRBV13 | . | TGTGCCAGCAGCTTCCCGGACCGGACCGGGGAGCTGTTTTTT | CASSFPDRTGELFF
. | 16 | TRBJ2-3 | TRBV27 | TRBD2 | TGTGCCAGCAGCCCCGTTGATAGCGGGAAAAGAGATACGCAGTATTTT | CASSPVDSGKRDTQYF
. | 17 | TRBJ1-2 | TRBV4-3 | TRBD1 | TGCGCCAGCAGCCAAGAGGGGCTCCGGATAGGGGGCGGTGGCTACACCTTC | CASSQEGLRIGGGGYTF
. | 16 | TRBJ1-4 | TRBV5-1 | . | TGCGCCAGCAGCTGGCCATCCGGGCAGGGTGGAGAAAAACTGTTTTTT | CASSWPSGQGGEKLFF
. | 16 | TRBJ2-7 | TRBV4-1 | TRBD1 | TGCGCCAGCAGCCAAGAAAGGGGGGACAGGAGCTACGAGCAGTACTTC | CASSQERGDRSYEQYF
. | 16 | TRBJ2-5 | TRBV5-6 | . | TGTGCCAGCAGCTTCTGGAGGACTACATTTGAGGAGACCCAGTACTTC | CASSFWRTTFEETQYF
few | 14 | TRBJ1-5 | TRBV30 | . | TGTGCCTGGAGTGTAGGGTACGGCAATCAGCCCCAGCATTTT | CAWSVGYGNQPQHF
. | 14 | TRBJ2-5 | TRBV19 | TRBD1 | TGTGCCAGTACCCCGGGACAGGGGTTGGAGACCCAGTACTTC | CASTPGQGLETQYF
few | 14 | TRBJ1-1 | TRBV9 | . | TGTGCCAGCAGCCCGCGCGAGGCGAACACTGAAGCTTTCTTT | CASSPREANTEAFF
. | 14 | TRBJ1-1 | TRBV10-1 | . | TGCGCCAGCAGTGACGGTCCCCCGAACACTGAAGCTTTCTTT | CASSDGPPNTEAFF
. | 15 | TRBJ2-3 | TRBV7-9 | . | TGTGCCAGCAGCCTCGGGGCTAGCGACACAGATACGCAGTATTTT | CASSLGASDTDTQYF
. | 11 | TRBJ2-3 | TRBV20-1 | . | TGCAGTGCCCACCGGGCAGATACGCAGTATTTT | CSAHRADTQYF
. | 13 | TRBJ1-1 | TRBV19 | . | TGTGCCAGTAGTATAGAGGGTTTAGGAGAAGCTTTCTTT | CASSIEGLGEAFF
once | 12 | TRBJ1-2 | TRBV29-1 | . | TGCAGCTATGGCCACAACAATTGGGGCTACACCTTC | CSYGHNNWGYTF
. | 20 | TRBJ2-5 | TRBV4-3 | . | TGCGCCAGCAGCCAAGATCGGGGTGCGACAGGGCCCGGGGGTCAAGAGACCCAGTACTTC | CASSQDRGATGPGGQETQYF
. | 15 | TRBJ1-3 | TRBV7-9 | . | TGTGCCAGCAGCTTAGACGGAAGCTCTGGAAACACCATATATTTT | CASSLDGSSGNTIYF
. | 15 | TRBJ1-2 | TRBV7-2 | . | TGTGCCAGCAGCTTAAACCGGGACCCCTTCTATGGCTACACCTTC | CASSLNRDPFYGYTF
. | 16 | TRBJ2-2 | TRBV5-1 | . | TGCGCCAGCAGCATGGGACCAAGGAACTTGGCCGGGGAGCTGTTTTTT | CASSMGPRNLAGELFF
. | 13 | TRBJ2-7 | TRBV2 | . | TGTGCCGGGGCCAGAGGGACTCCCTACGAGCAGTACTTC | CAGARGTPYEQYF
. | 18 | TRBJ2-7 | TRBV14 | . | TGTGCCAGCAGCCAAGGTTCCGGGTCCGGTGTTTGGGACTACGAGCAGTACTTC | CASSQGSGSGVWDYEQYF
. | 8 | TRBJ1-1 | TRBV20-1 | . | TGCAGCCGGGACGAGGCTTTCTTT | CSRDEAFF
. | 16 | TRBJ2-3 | TRBV5-1 | . | TGCGCCAGCAGCTTGGATGGTTCTAGCTTATCAGATACGCAGTATTTT | CASSLDGSSLSDTQYF
once | 15 | TRBJ2-1 | TRBV19 | . | TGTGCCAGTAGATATCAGGGCCATAGAAGCAATGAGCAGTTCTTC | CASRYQGHRSNEQFF
few | 17 | TRBJ2-3 | TRBV25-1 | TRBD2 | TGTGCCAGCAGTGCCACCCGGGGGGGCGGGGGGCCAGATACGCAGTATTTT | CASSATRGGGGPDTQYF
. | 12 | TRBJ2-7 | TRBV27 | . | TGTGCCAGCAGTTCCGGGACCCACGAGCAGTACTTC | CASSSGTHEQYF
. | 12 | TRBJ1-2 | TRBV5-6 | . | TGTGCCAGCAGCCCCGGGGACTATGGCTACACCTTC | CASSPGDYGYTF
. | 16 | TRBJ1-2 | TRBV2 | . | TGTGCCAGCAGTGAATTCGAGAGGGCCTCTGGCTATGGCTACACCTTC | CASSEFERASGYGYTF
. | 12 | TRBJ1-1 | TRBV9 | . | TGTGCCAGCAGCCGTCGAGGCACTGAAGCTTTCTTT | CASSRRGTEAFF
. | 11 | TRBJ2-1 | TRBV19 | . | TGTGCCAGTAGTAATTACAATGAGCAGTTCTTC | CASSNYNEQFF
. | 14 | TRBJ1-1 | TRBV5-1 | . | TGCGCCAGCAGCTTGGTGGGGGATGGAGCTGAAGCTTTCTTT | CASSLVGDGAEAFF
. | 11 | TRBJ2-2 | TRBV6-6 | . | TGTGCCAGCAGGGAAACCGGGGAGCTGTTTTTT | CASRETGELFF
. | 15 | TRBJ1-2 | TRBV6-5 | . | TGTGCCAGCACTTTCTCACAGGCTAGGAACTATGGCTACACCTTC | CASTFSQARNYGYTF
. | 14 | TRBJ2-7 | TRBV27 | TRBD1 | TGTGCCAGCAGTCCGTCGGACAGGGGCTACGAGCAGTACTTC | CASSPSDRGYEQYF
. | 16 | TRBJ2-7 | TRBV7-2 | TRBD1 | TGTGCCAGCAGCTTAACCCCGGACAGGGATGTTTACGAGCAGTACTTC | CASSLTPDRDVYEQYF
. | 14 | TRBJ2-2 | TRBV10-2 | TRBD1 | TGCGCCAGCAGAGGGGACAGGGGCACCGGGGAGCTGTTTTTT | CASRGDRGTGELFF
once | 15 | TRBJ2-2 | TRBV11-3 | TRBD1 | TGTGCCAGCAGCTTAGGAACAGGGGACACCGGGGAGCTGTTTTTT | CASSLGTGDTGELFF
medium-sized | 15 | TRBJ2-7 | TRBV28 | . | TGTGCCAGCACCCGTTCTTCCGGGAGCTCCTACGAGCAGTACTTC | CASTRSSGSSYEQYF
. | 14 | TRBJ1-5 | TRBV7-2 | . | TGTGCCAGCAGCTTAGGATCAGGGTCTCAGCCCCAGCATTTT | CASSLGSGSQPQHF
. | 15 | TRBJ1-1 | TRBV27 | TRBD1 | TGTGCCAGCAGTCAGCGGACAGGAGTGAACACTGAAGCTTTCTTT | CASSQRTGVNTEAFF
. | 13 | TRBJ2-7 | TRBV29-1 | TRBD1 | TGCAGCGTTGAACACGACAGGGGGCGAGAGCAGTACTTC | CSVEHDRGREQYF
. | 14 | TRBJ2-3 | TRBV18 | . | TGTGCCAGCTCACCCGGTCTGGGGACAGATACGCAGTATTTT | CASSPGLGTDTQYF
. | 14 | TRBJ2-7 | TRBV6-1 | . | TGTGCCAGCAGTGAAGGGGTAGGTATCTACGAGCAGTACTTC | CASSEGVGIYEQYF
. | 15 | TRBJ2-5 | TRBV5-1 | . | TGCGCCAGCAGCTTGTGGAGGACATCCCAAGAGACCCAGTACTTC | CASSLWRTSQETQYF
once | 15 | TRBJ1-1 | TRBV19 | TRBD1 | TGTGCCAGTACTCAACGGGACAGGGTAATCACTGAAGCTTTCTTT | CASTQRDRVITEAFF